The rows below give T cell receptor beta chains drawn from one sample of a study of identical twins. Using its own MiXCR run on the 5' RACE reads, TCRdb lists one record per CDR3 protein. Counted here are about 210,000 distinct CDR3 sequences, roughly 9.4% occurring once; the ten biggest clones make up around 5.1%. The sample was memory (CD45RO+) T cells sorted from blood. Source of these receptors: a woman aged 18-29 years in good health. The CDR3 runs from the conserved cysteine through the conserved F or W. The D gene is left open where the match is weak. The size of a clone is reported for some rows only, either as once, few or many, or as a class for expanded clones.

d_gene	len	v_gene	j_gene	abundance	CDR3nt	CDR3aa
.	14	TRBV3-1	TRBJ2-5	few	TGTGCCAGCAGCGCACGACAGCAGCAGGAGACCCAGTACTTC	CASSARQQQETQYF
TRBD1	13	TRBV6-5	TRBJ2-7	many	TGTGCCAGCAGTTACTTTGACAGGGGAGAGCAGTACTTC	CASSYFDRGEQYF
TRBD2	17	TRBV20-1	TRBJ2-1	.	TGCAGTGCCAGGGGACTAGCGGGAAGAGCGGGCTACAATGAGCAGTTCTTC	CSARGLAGRAGYNEQFF
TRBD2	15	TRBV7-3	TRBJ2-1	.	TGTGCCAGCAGCGCCATCGGGGGGGAATACAATGAGCAGTTCTTC	CASSAIGGEYNEQFF
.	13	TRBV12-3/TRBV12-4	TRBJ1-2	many	TGTGCCAGCAGTCGTGAGGGGCGGTATGGCTACACCTTC	CASSREGRYGYTF
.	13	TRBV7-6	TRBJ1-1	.	TGTGCCAGCAGGCAGTGGCGAGGGACTGAAGCTTTCTTT	CASRQWRGTEAFF
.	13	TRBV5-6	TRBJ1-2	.	TGTGCCAGCAGCTGGGAAAATAACTATGGCTACACCTTC	CASSWENNYGYTF
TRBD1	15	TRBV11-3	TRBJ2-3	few	TGTGCCAGCAGCCCGCTGACAGGGTTGGGTTCTACGCAGTATTTT	CASSPLTGLGSTQYF
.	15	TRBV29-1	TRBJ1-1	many	TGCAGCGTTGGGGGCCACAGCCGAACGACTTATGAAGCTTTCTTT	CSVGGHSRTTYEAFF
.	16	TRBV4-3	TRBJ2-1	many	TGCGCCAGCAGCCAAGAAATGAGGGAGTCTAGCAATGAGCAGTTCTTC	CASSQEMRESSNEQFF
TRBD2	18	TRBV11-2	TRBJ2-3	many	TGTGCCAGCAGCTTAATTTTTTGGGCTAGCGGAGCTACAGATACGCAGTATTTT	CASSLIFWASGATDTQYF
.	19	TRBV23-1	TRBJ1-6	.	TGCGCCAGCAGTCGCACACCTGTCCCTTGTTTCGGCAATAATTCACCCCTCCACTTT	CASSRTPVPCFGNNSPLHF
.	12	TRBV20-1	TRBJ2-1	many	TGCAGTGGTTACGAGGGGTACAATGAGCAGTTCTTC	CSGYEGYNEQFF
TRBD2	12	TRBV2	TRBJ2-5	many	TGTGCCAGCACTAGCGGGAGGGAGACCCAGTACTTC	CASTSGRETQYF
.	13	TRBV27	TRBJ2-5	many	TGTGCCAGCAGTTGGGCAGGTCCAGAGACCCAGTACTTC	CASSWAGPETQYF
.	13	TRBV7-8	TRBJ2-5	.	TGTGCCAGCACCTTTGGGACTTTTATGGCCCAGTACTTC	CASTFGTFMAQYF
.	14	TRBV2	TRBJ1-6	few	TGTGCCAGCAGCCAAACAGGGAGGGATTCACCCCTCCACTTT	CASSQTGRDSPLHF
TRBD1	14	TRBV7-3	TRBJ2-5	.	TGTGCCAGCAGCCTGGGACAGGGTGTGGAGACCCAGTACTTC	CASSLGQGVETQYF
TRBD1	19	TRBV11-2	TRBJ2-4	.	TGTGCCAGCAGCTTCACCCGACAGGGGGCTACGCTAGCCAAAAACATTCAGTACTTC	CASSFTRQGATLAKNIQYF
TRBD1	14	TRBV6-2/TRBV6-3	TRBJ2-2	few	TGTGCCAGCAGTAAGACCGGGACAGGGGGGGAGCTGTTTTTT	CASSKTGTGGELFF
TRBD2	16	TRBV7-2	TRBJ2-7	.	TGTGCCAGCAGCGAGGGACTAGCGGGAGGGTCCTACGAGCAGTACTTC	CASSEGLAGGSYEQYF
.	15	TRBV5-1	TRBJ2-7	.	TGCGCCAGCAGCCCTGCAAGTGGGGCTGGGTACGAGCAGTACTTC	CASSPASGAGYEQYF
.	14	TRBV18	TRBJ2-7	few	TGTGCCAGCTCAACCACTACCGGGGCATACGAGCAGTACTTC	CASSTTTGAYEQYF
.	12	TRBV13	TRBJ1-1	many	TGTGCCAGCAGCCGAAACCGGGGGGATGCTTTCTTT	CASSRNRGDAFF
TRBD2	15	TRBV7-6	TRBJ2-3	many	TGTGCCAGCAGCTTAAAGGCGGGGGGCACAGATACGCAGTATTTT	CASSLKAGGTDTQYF
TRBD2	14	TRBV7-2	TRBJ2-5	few	TGTGCCAGCAGCTTAGATTTGCGGGGGGAGACCCAGTACTTC	CASSLDLRGETQYF
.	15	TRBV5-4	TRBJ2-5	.	TGTGCCAGCAGCTCCCAAGCCCGGACAACGGAGACCCAGTACTTC	CASSSQARTTETQYF
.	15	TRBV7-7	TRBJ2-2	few	TGTGCCAGCAGCAGGACGGGGGTTAGGACCGGGGAGCTGTTTTTT	CASSRTGVRTGELFF
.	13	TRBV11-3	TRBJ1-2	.	TGTGCCAGCAGCTTTCAGGGTGTTGATGGCTACACCTTC	CASSFQGVDGYTF
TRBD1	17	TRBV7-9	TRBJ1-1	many	TGTGCCAGCAGCTTAGGTACAGGGGGCCATAAGAACACTGAAGCTTTCTTT	CASSLGTGGHKNTEAFF
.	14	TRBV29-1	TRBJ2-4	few	TGCAGCGTTGAGATAGGGGGGGCCAAAAACATTCAGTACTTC	CSVEIGGAKNIQYF
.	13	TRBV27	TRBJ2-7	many	TGTGCCAGCAGTTTATTTCGCAGTAGCGAGCAGTACTTC	CASSLFRSSEQYF
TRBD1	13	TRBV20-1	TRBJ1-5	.	TGCAGTGCTGACAGGGGGGGAAATCAGCCCCAGCATTTT	CSADRGGNQPQHF
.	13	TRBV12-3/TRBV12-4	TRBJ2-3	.	TGTGCCAGCAGTTACGGGGGCGGATATACGCAGTATTTT	CASSYGGGYTQYF
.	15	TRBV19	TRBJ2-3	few	TGTGCCAGTAGTATATCGGGGCTAGCGAAGGATACGCAGTATTTT	CASSISGLAKDTQYF
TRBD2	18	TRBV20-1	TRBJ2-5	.	TGCAGTGCTAGCCCGGGAGGGACTAGCGGTTCCCCCCAAGAGACCCAGTACTTC	CSASPGGTSGSPQETQYF
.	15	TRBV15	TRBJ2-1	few	TGTGCCACCAGCAGAGAGGGGTATAGTAAGAATGAGCAGTTCTTC	CATSREGYSKNEQFF
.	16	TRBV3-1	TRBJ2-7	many	TGTGCCAGCAGCCGATCAAGACACCGACCCGCCTACGAGCAGTACTTC	CASSRSRHRPAYEQYF
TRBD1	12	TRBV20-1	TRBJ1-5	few	TGCAGTGCGGGGGACAGGGCTAGGCCCCAGCATTTT	CSAGDRARPQHF
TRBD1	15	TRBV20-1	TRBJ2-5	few	TGCAGTGCTAGAGATCTGGGACAGGGTGGAAAGACCCAGTACTTC	CSARDLGQGGKTQYF
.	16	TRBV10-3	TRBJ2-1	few	TGTGCCATCAGTGAAAGGGGGGGGCCTCCCCTTAATGAGCAGTTCTTC	CAISERGGPPLNEQFF
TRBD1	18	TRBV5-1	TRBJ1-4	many	TGCGCCAGCAGCATCTCCCCTACAGGGGGTTTTACTAATGAAAAACTGTTTTTT	CASSISPTGGFTNEKLFF
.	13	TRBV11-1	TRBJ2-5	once	TGTGCCACCCAGCCCCAGGTCGGGGAGACCCAGTACTTC	CATQPQVGETQYF
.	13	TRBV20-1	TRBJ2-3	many	TGCAGTGCTACGTTACGGGCGGCAGATACGCAGTATTTT	CSATLRAADTQYF
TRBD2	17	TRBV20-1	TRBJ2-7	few	TGCAGTGCTGGTTCCCGACTAGCGGGAGGGGAGGTGGGGGAGCAGTACTTC	CSAGSRLAGGEVGEQYF
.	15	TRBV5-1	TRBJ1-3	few	TGCGCCAGCAGCCTCCAGGGGAGCCCTGGAAACACCATATATTTT	CASSLQGSPGNTIYF
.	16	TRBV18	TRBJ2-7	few	TGTGCCAGCTCACTTTACTCCCGGGACCTCCCCTACGAGCAGTACTTC	CASSLYSRDLPYEQYF
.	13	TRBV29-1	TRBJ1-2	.	TGCAGCGTTGGGCAGGGAGTTGGAGATGGCTACACCTTC	CSVGQGVGDGYTF
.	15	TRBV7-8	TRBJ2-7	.	TGTGCCAGCAGCTTGGGAAAGGGGGGCTCCTACGAGCAGTACTTC	CASSLGKGGSYEQYF
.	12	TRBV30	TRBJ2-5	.	TGTGCCTGGAGTGAATTTGGAGAGACCCAGTACTTC	CAWSEFGETQYF
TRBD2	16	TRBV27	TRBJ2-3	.	TGTGCCAGCAGGGTACTAGCGGGAGCCCTCCCAGATACGCAGTATTTT	CASRVLAGALPDTQYF
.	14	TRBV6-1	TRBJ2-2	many	TGTGCCAGCAAGGGGGGCACAGACCCCGGGGAGCTGTTTTTT	CASKGGTDPGELFF
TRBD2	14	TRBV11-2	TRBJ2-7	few	TGTGCCAGCAGCCGCGGGAGGAGCTCCTACGAGCAGTACTTC	CASSRGRSSYEQYF